The TCR beta chain under discussion was sequenced for a study of lymphopenia after photon versus proton radiotherapy. Study-level results: After lymphocyte nadir, photon-treated repertoires showed oligoclonal expansion, especially CD8+ Temra. Post-nadir TCR diversity decline inversely tracked overall survival among those who died. Under photons, naive T cells and diversity fell while effector/memory populations rose. Authors raise, but do not show, better survival with proton therapy.

CDR3 size: 14 residues. Trimming pared 1 base from V and 0 bases from J, leaving 6 bases between. Germline CDR1 MGHDK, CDR2 SYGVNS. For this clone: Its target is not known.

The assay was immunoSEQ multiplex PCR, and TCRdb's table has in-frame clones only and misses some. This table has 30,000 or so clones, 87% appearing once. The V and J genes are TRBV25-1 and TRBJ2-5; no definite D call. This TCR was recovered from a woman aged 60 to 75 with cholangiocarcinoma. Some clones in this sample may be carry-over from other donors' samples. This sample comprised peripheral blood, obtained from a patient treated with proton-based radiotherapy. The DNA of the CDR3 is TGTGCCAGCAGTGAATGGGCAGACCAAGAGACCCAGTACTTC. The encoded protein is CASSEWADQETQYF.